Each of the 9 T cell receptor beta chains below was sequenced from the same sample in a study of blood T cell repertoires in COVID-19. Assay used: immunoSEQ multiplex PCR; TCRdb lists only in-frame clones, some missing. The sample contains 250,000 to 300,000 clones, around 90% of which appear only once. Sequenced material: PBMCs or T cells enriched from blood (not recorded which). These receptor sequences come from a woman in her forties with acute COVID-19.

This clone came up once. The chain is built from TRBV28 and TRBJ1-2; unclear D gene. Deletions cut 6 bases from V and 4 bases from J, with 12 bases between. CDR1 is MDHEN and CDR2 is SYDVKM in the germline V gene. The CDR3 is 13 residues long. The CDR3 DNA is TGTGCCAGCAGGGCAGGATTGGGCTATGGCTACACCTTC. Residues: CASRAGLGYGYTF.

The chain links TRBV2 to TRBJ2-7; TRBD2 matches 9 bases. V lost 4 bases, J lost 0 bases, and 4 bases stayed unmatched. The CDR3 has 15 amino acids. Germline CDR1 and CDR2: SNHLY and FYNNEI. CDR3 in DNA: TGTGCCAGCAGTGGGGCTAGCGGGGTCTCCTACGAGCAGTACTTC. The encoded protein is CASSGASGVSYEQYF.

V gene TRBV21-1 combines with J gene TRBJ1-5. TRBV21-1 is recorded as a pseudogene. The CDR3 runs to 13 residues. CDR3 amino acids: CASSKAANQPQHF. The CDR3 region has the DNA TGTGCCAGCAGCAAAGCCGCGAATCAGCCCCAGCATTTT.

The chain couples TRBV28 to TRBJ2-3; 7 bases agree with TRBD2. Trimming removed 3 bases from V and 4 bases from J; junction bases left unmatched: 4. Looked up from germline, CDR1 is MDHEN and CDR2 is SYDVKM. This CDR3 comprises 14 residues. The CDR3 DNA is TGTGCCAGCAGTTTCCGGGGGGTTGCAGATACGCAGTATTTT. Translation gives CASSFRGVADTQYF.

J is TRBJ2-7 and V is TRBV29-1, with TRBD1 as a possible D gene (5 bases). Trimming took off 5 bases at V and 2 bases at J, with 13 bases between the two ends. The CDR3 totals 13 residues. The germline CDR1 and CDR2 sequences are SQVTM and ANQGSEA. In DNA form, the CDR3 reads TGCAGCGTTCAGGACAATCTGGCCTACGAGCAGTACTTC. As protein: CSVQDNLAYEQYF.

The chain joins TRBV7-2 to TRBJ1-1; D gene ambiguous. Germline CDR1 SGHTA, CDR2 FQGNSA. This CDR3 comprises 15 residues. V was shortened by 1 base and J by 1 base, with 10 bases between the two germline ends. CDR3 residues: CASSLVATANTEAFF. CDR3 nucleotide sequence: TGTGCCAGCAGCTTAGTGGCCACCGCGAACACTGAAGCTTTCTTT.

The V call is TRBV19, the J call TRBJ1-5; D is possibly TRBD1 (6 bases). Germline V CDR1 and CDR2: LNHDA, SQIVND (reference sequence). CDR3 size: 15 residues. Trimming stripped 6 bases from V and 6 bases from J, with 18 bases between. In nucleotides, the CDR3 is TGTGCCAGTAGCTCAGGGGAAGGTGCATCTCAGCCCCAGCATTTT. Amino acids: CASSSGEGASQPQHF.

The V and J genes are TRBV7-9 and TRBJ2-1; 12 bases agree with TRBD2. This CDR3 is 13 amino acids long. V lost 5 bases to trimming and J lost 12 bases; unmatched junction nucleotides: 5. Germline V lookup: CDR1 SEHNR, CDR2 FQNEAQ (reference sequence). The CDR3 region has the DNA TGTGCCAGCAGCAAGACTAGCGGGAGTGCGCAGTTCTTC. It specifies CASSKTSGSAQFF.

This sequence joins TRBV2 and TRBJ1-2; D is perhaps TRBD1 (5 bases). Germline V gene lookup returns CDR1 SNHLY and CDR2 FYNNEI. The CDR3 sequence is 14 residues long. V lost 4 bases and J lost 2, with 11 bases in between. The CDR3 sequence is CASSVFSGNYGYTF. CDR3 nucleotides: TGTGCCAGCAGTGTGTTTTCAGGGAACTATGGCTACACCTTC.